The 21 T cell receptor beta chains in this list originate from one sample, sequenced in a study of shared clonotypes between healthy human individuals. Some clones are missing from TCRdb's copy, which holds only in-frame ones; the method was immunoSEQ multiplex PCR. The table includes about 1.1 million clones, 77% detected once. Sequencing was carried out using memory CD4+ T cells from PBMCs. Stated subset: CD45RA-negative fraction. The receptors derive from a man younger than 30 in good health. Some clones in this sample may be carry-over from other donors' samples.

This clone was recorded once. The chain carries TRBV30 and TRBJ2-7, with TRBD1 matching 7 bases. The V gene end was trimmed by 2 bases and the J gene end by 5 bases; junction bases not matched to a gene: 9. The CDR3 loop spans 14 amino acids. CDR1 and CDR2 from the germline V gene are GTSNPN and SVGIG (reference sequence). CDR3 DNA sequence: TGTGCCTGGAGTCCGACCGGGACAGCCGACGAGCAGTACTTC. Amino acid sequence: CAWSPTGTADEQYF.

A remark on this clone: The same CDR3 can be traced to other DNA sequences in this sample. CDR3 coding DNA: TGTGCCAGCAGCTATGGGACCGGGGAGCTGTTTTTT. Protein product: CASSYGTGELFF. V usage is TRBV6-6 and J usage is TRBJ2-2; no clear D. V was cut by 6 bases and J by 5 bases, with 7 bases left in between. CDR3 length equals 12 residues. The germline CDR1 and CDR2 sequences are MNHNY and SVGAGI (reference sequence).

As regards this clone: A far larger clone lies a single base away; this is likely a read error. Other DNA sequences of this sample code for an identical CDR3. The chain uses TRBV2 and TRBJ2-2; 10 bases are a match to TRBD1. This CDR3 region has 16 residues. CDR1 is SNHLY and CDR2 is FYNNEI in the germline V gene. CDR3 coding DNA: TGTGCTAGCTCCGGGACAGGGGTCGGTCTCACCGGGGAGCTGTTTTTT. Translated: CASSGTGVGLTGELFF.

This clone was recorded once. The genes are TRBV11-3 and TRBJ2-5, with unresolved D. The CDR3 spans 13 residues. The germline V gene has CDR1 SGHNT and CDR2 YENEEA. V was cut by 3 bases and J by 0 bases, with 5 bases left in between. CDR3 sequence: CASSFSYQETQYF. The CDR3 bases are TGTGCCAGCAGCTTTTCGTACCAAGAGACCCAGTACTTC.

On this clone: The same CDR3 is also encoded by other DNA sequences in this sample. V usage is TRBV2 and J usage is TRBJ2-1, with 10 bases identical to TRBD1. Germline CDR1 reads SNHLY; CDR2 reads FYNNEI. The V and J ends lost 6 bases and 0 bases, in that order; junction bases with no gene match: 2. This CDR3 has 15 amino acids. The CDR3: CASSGDRGSYNEQFF. The CDR3 DNA follows: TGTGCCAGCAGCGGGGACAGGGGCTCCTACAATGAGCAGTTCTTC.

This clone occurred a few times. The rearrangement joins TRBV7-2 to TRBJ2-1; 7 bases line up with TRBD1. V lost 2 bases and J lost 5; bases outside the gene matches: 3. The germline V gene has CDR1 SGHTA and CDR2 FQGNSA. CDR3 length: 14 amino acids. The CDR3 bases are TGTGCCAGCAGCTTACCAGGGGGAGACAATGAGCAGTTCTTC. This translates into CASSLPGGDNEQFF. Complete variable domain (other parts from reference TRBV7-2 and TRBJ2-1): GAGVSQSPSNKVTEKGKDVELRCDPISGHTALYWYRQSLGQGLEFLIYFQGNSAPDKSGLPSDRFSAERTGGSVSTLTIQRTQQEDSAVYLCASSLPGGDNEQFFGPGTRLTVL.

The chain couples TRBV27 to TRBJ2-1, with 10 bases matching TRBD1. V lost 7 bases to trimming and J lost 7 bases; unmatched junction nucleotides: 13. The CDR3 sequence is 16 residues long. Germline lookup yields CDR1 MNHEY and CDR2 SMNVEV (reference sequence). Written as DNA, the CDR3 is TGTGCCAGCATAAGAGCCGGGACAGGGGCTTGGAATGAGCAGTTCTTC. This translates into CASIRAGTGAWNEQFF.

Many counts were recorded for this clone. The V gene is TRBV5-5, the J gene TRBJ2-7; 7 bases agree with TRBD2. The germline V gene encodes CDR1 SGHKS and CDR2 YYEKEE (reference sequence). V lost 4 bases and J lost 4; bases outside the gene matches: 5. The CDR3 loop spans 13 amino acids. The CDR3 loop is CASSPPSGYEQYF. The DNA for the CDR3 is TGTGCCAGCAGCCCCCCTAGCGGATACGAGCAGTACTTC.

Notes on this clone: Just one base apart from a much larger clone, this may be a read error. The same CDR3 arises from other DNA sequences in this sample as well. V and J are TRBV7-3 and TRBJ2-2; D not certain. Trimming left V 3 bases short and J 1 base short, with 3 bases between. Germline CDR1 reads SGHTA; CDR2 reads FQGTGA. The CDR3 spans 13 residues. CDR3 loop: CASSFRNTGELFF. The CDR3 nucleotides are TGTGCCAGCAGCTTTCGGAACACCGGGGAGCTGTTTTTT.

CDR3 nucleotide sequence: TGCGCCAGCAGCTCGGACAGGGGACATGGCTACACCTTC. Residues: CASSSDRGHGYTF. This chain uses TRBV5-1 with TRBJ1-2; TRBD1 aligns across 9 bases. V lost 3 bases, J lost 6 bases, and 3 bases stayed unmatched. CDR1 SGHRS and CDR2 YFSETQ come from the germline V gene. There are 13 residues in the CDR3.

This clone was counted many times. This chain connects TRBV7-9 to TRBJ1-1; a possible D gene is TRBD1 (5 bases). Trimming cost V 1 base and J 2 bases, with 11 bases left between them. The CDR3 runs 15 residues. Germline V gene sequence: CDR1 SEHNR, CDR2 FQNEAQ (reference sequence). DNA of the CDR3: TGTGCCAGCAGCTTAGGGGGCAGGGCAAACACTGAAGCTTTCTTT. Translated, it gives CASSLGGRANTEAFF.

The gene calls are TRBV7-2 and TRBJ1-1; D not resolved. CDR3 length: 13 amino acids. The germline V gene encodes CDR1 SGHTA and CDR2 FQGNSA. The V gene lost 5 bases and the J gene lost 2 bases, with 9 bases spanning the gap. The CDR3 region is CASSRGVNTEAFF. In nucleotides, the CDR3 is TGTGCCAGCAGCCGCGGCGTCAACACTGAAGCTTTCTTT.

As concerns this clone: The same CDR3 also results from other DNA sequences found in this sample. The chain uses TRBV18 and TRBJ1-2; D gene ambiguous. Looked up from germline, CDR1 is KGHSH and CDR2 is LQKENI. V was pared by 6 bases and J by 0 bases, with 8 bases between. This CDR3 has 13 residues. CDR3 coding DNA: TGTGCCAGCTCCCCGGACTCTAACTATGGCTACACCTTC. It is translated as CASSPDSNYGYTF.

The CDR3 spells CASSLNGGQPQETQYF. Written as DNA, the CDR3 is TGTGCCAGCTCACTAAACGGGGGTCAGCCACAAGAGACCCAGTACTTC. The V call is TRBV18, the J call TRBJ2-5, with D maybe TRBD2 (6 bases). The V end was cut by 4 bases, the J end by 2 bases, with 17 bases between. Germline assignment: CDR1 KGHSH and CDR2 LQKENI. The CDR3 contains 16 residues.

CDR3: CASSLGTGYTF. The DNA for the CDR3 is TGCGCCAGCAGCTTGGGGACAGGCTACACCTTC. This chain uses TRBV5-1 with TRBJ1-2; maybe TRBD1 (5 bases). The V end was cut by 0 bases, the J end by 8 bases, with 5 bases between. Germline V gene data show CDR1 as SGHRS and CDR2 as YFSETQ. CDR3 length: 11 residues.

This chain uses TRBV5-1 with TRBJ2-7; D possibly corresponds to TRBD1 (6 bases). CDR1 is SGHRS, CDR2 YFSETQ, per germline. This CDR3 spans 14 amino acids. V dropped 7 bases and J dropped 5 bases, with 19 bases sitting between them. The CDR3, as DNA: TGCGCCAGCTGGTCACCAGGGGCAGCCGACGAGCAGTACTTC. It encodes CASWSPGAADEQYF.

The chain links TRBV11-3 to TRBJ2-2, with 10 positions matching TRBD1. CDR1 is SGHNT and CDR2 is YENEEA in the germline V gene. This CDR3 has 16 amino acids. With V trimmed by 2 bases and J by 3 bases, 3 bases remained unmatched. The CDR3 region has the DNA TGTGCCAGCAGCTTAATGGGACAGGGGCACACCGGGGAGCTGTTTTTT. Translation: CASSLMGQGHTGELFF.

The chain recombines TRBV27 with TRBJ2-7, with 10 bases lining up with TRBD2. Trimming cost V 6 bases and J 6 bases; bases outside gene matches: 8. Germline assignment: CDR1 MNHEY and CDR2 SMNVEV (reference sequence). CDR3 length: 14 residues. Here the CDR3 DNA reads TGTGCCAGCAGAAAAGCGGGAGGGCCTTTCGAGCAGTACTTC. Translation gives CASRKAGGPFEQYF.

The chain carries TRBV11-2 and TRBJ2-1; D remains unclear. CDR1 is SGHAT and CDR2 is FQNNGV in the germline V gene. The CDR3 is 13 residues long. V lost 1 base and J 4 bases, leaving 5 bases between the germline ends. CDR3 coding DNA: TGTGCCAGCAGCTTAGTCCAATACAATGAGCAGTTCTTC. Residues: CASSLVQYNEQFF. The full variable domain, with the rest looked up from reference TRBV11-2 and TRBJ2-1, is EAGVAQSPRYKIIEKRQSVAFWCNPISGHATLYWYQQILGQGPKLLIQFQNNGVVDDSQLPKDRFSAERLKGVDSTLKIQPAKLEDSAVYLCASSLVQYNEQFFGPGTRLTVL.

V usage is TRBV7-8 and J usage is TRBJ2-1; D unclear. The CDR3 contains 14 residues. The V end was cut by 5 bases, the J end by 3 bases, with 11 bases between. The germline V gene encodes CDR1 SGHVS and CDR2 FQNEAQ. CDR3: CASSPLWDYNEQFF. The CDR3 nucleotides are TGTGCCAGCAGCCCTCTTTGGGACTACAATGAGCAGTTCTTC.

This clone was observed a single time. This rearrangement joins TRBV7-2 to TRBJ2-5, with TRBD2 matching over 15 bases. The CDR3 has 18 amino acids. Germline CDR1 SGHTA, CDR2 FQGNSA. With 5 bases clipped from V and 1 base from J, the junction kept 8 bases outside the gene matches. The CDR3 sequence: CASSLAGTSGRSQETQYF. The CDR3 DNA reads TGTGCCAGCAGCCTCGCCGGGACTAGCGGGAGGAGCCAAGAGACCCAGTACTTC. The full variable domain, with the rest looked up from reference TRBV7-2 and TRBJ2-5, is GAGVSQSPSNKVTEKGKDVELRCDPISGHTALYWYRQSLGQGLEFLIYFQGNSAPDKSGLPSDRFSAERTGGSVSTLTIQRTQQEDSAVYLCASSLAGTSGRSQETQYFGPGTRLLVL.